This note documents a single T cell receptor beta chain sequence. Germline assignment: CDR1 MNHEY and CDR2 SVGEGT. The CDR3 runs 14 residues. The J segment lost 3 bases and the V segment lost 6 bases, leaving 4 bases of the junction unmatched. Study processing details: Amplification from reference gene primers served as the basis for estimated nucleated cell counts. The repertoire was sequenced with immunoSEQ multiplex PCR; TCRdb's copy has only in-frame clones and lacks some. D and trimming were read from the DNA, whereas the V and J calls and clone size are those reported in that table. The data show some 340,000 clones, 87% seen once. The data are from a study of blood T cell repertoires in COVID-19. For the study at large: PBMCs, B-cell-depleted T cells, or T cells provided the cDNA or gDNA that made up the material.

Individuals aged about 18 to 89 years were recruited from roughly 22 US areas. The genes are TRBV6-2 or TRBV6-3 and TRBJ2-1; 8 nucleotides match TRBD2. Sequencing input: PBMCs or T cells enriched from blood (not recorded which). This TCR was sampled from a woman in her thirties who had recovered from COVID-19. CDR3 amino acids: CASSSTSGYNEQFF. Here the CDR3 DNA reads TGTGCCAGCAGCTCAACTAGCGGCTACAATGAGCAGTTCTTC.